This note documents a single T cell receptor beta chain sequence. In the PCR, 60 Vbeta and 13 Jbeta primers were used. Assay used: immunoSEQ multiplex PCR; TCRdb lists only in-frame clones, some missing. The data show some 200,000 clones, approximately 88% seen once. The CDR3 sequence is 14 residues long. Trimming stripped 3 bases from V and 5 bases from J, with 13 bases between. The germline CDR1 and CDR2 sequences are SGHTA and FQGTGA. This sample is drawn from a study of cytomegalovirus exposure and HLA in healthy donors. V usage is TRBV7-3 and J usage is TRBJ1-1; a possible D gene is TRBD1 (5 bases). Specimen: PBMCs. The origin of this receptor is a woman in her 50s in good health and CMV-seropositive. CDR3 sequence (DNA): TGTGCCAGCAGCTTGGTCCGGGGGAGGACTGAAGCTTTCTTT. This sequence encodes CASSLVRGRTEAFF.